This entry is about one T cell receptor beta chain. Its antigen is as yet unknown. Sequenced by immunoSEQ multiplex PCR; TCRdb stores in-frame clones only, minus some. The data show approximately 45,000 clones, approximately 86% seen once. Germline V CDR1 and CDR2: MNHNY, SVGAGI (reference sequence). Deletions cut 2 bases from V and 6 bases from J, with 15 bases between. The CDR3 length is 15 residues. The sample originates from a study of OX40 agonist ivuxolimab in advanced cancers. Study-wide findings and caveats: Some nonresponders additionally presented with little normalized T-cell clonal expansion.

Exclusion of a patient followed from autoimmune disease history or systemic immunosuppression. This TCR was recovered from an adult with an advanced solid tumor such as melanoma, head and neck, liver or kidney cancer. The material was CD4+ or CD8+ T cells sorted from blood, obtained in a trial of the OX40 agonist ivuxolimab. The chain links TRBV6-6 to TRBJ2-3, with D unresolved. The CDR3 DNA reads as TGTGCCAGCAGTTACATCCCCCTTGGAAGGGATACGCAGTATTTT. Residues: CASSYIPLGRDTQYF.